These T cell receptor beta chains were read from a single sample in a study of T cells in Graves' hyperthyroidism and ophthalmopathy. TCRdb recomputed calls from the multiplex PCR reads with MiXCR, one row per CDR3 protein. The data hold under 250,000 distinct CDR3 sequences, with around 24% observed a single time. Sequenced input: blood. The receptors stem from a woman aged 40-49 years with Graves' ophthalmopathy. Both conserved end residues are part of each CDR3. Size tells how often a clone was seen (once, few, many) or the class of an expanded clone, and some rows leave it out.

V gene: TRBV12-3/TRBV12-4; clone size: -; CDR3 protein: CASTGQTNTGELFF
V gene: TRBV13; clone size: many; CDR3 protein: CASSFTAHEQYF
V gene: TRBV28; clone size: few; CDR3 protein: CASSLARLNYGYTF
V gene: TRBV19; clone size: many; CDR3 protein: CASSTGTGEGETQYF
V gene: TRBV29-1; clone size: many; CDR3 protein: CSVELETGELFF
V gene: TRBV12-3/TRBV12-4; clone size: many; CDR3 protein: CASSLSWTGSNQPQHF
V gene: TRBV12-5; clone size: -; CDR3 protein: CASGFQGSGANVLTF
V gene: TRBV6-5; clone size: many; CDR3 protein: CASQKSQGTTGELFF
V gene: TRBV18; clone size: -; CDR3 protein: CASSLMEHTEAFF
V gene: TRBV4-2; clone size: many; CDR3 protein: CASSFGQGVETQYF
V gene: TRBV6-1; clone size: -; CDR3 protein: CASRSSLTGGDNSPLHF
V gene: TRBV6-1; clone size: -; CDR3 protein: CASRMGRQPQHF
V gene: TRBV6-1; clone size: many; CDR3 protein: CASSNRETQYF
V gene: TRBV9; clone size: few; CDR3 protein: CASSVGDRGGLQETQYF
V gene: TRBV19; clone size: many; CDR3 protein: CASSMSGTETQYF
V gene: TRBV5-4; clone size: -; CDR3 protein: CASSLSLGGPGNTEAFF
V gene: TRBV5-1; clone size: -; CDR3 protein: CASSLGGQVAELFF
V gene: TRBV24-1; clone size: -; CDR3 protein: CATSDGSRETQYF
V gene: TRBV6-1; clone size: few; CDR3 protein: CASSKGGLYEQYF
V gene: TRBV20-1; clone size: many; CDR3 protein: CSAKPVKVSSYEQYF
V gene: TRBV5-1; clone size: many; CDR3 protein: CASSLGPAYGYTF
V gene: TRBV20-1; clone size: many; CDR3 protein: CSAIRLAGAKETQYF
V gene: TRBV11-1; clone size: -; CDR3 protein: CASLGTQPSGANVLTF
V gene: TRBV14; clone size: few; CDR3 protein: CASSQALGNTGELFF
V gene: TRBV5-1; clone size: many; CDR3 protein: CASSLVLASKETQYF